Following are 19 T cell receptor beta chains from one sample sequenced in a study of cytotoxic CD8 clonotypes in ibrutinib-treated CLL. TCRdb keeps only in-frame clones here, not all; method: immunoSEQ multiplex PCR. The sample holds more than 200,000 clones, under 75% seen once. The sample here was PBMCs, taken after 24 months of ibrutinib treatment. The receptors here all came from a human donor with chronic lymphocytic leukemia.

This chain connects TRBV6-5 to TRBJ2-5, with D perhaps TRBD2 (5 bases). Deletions cut 5 bases from V and 2 bases from J, with 15 bases between. The CDR3 loop spans 15 amino acids. Germline CDR1 is MNHEY and CDR2 is SVGAGI. The CDR3 loop is CASSGVGSVQETQYF. The CDR3 coding sequence is TGTGCCAGCAGTGGGGTGGGTAGCGTACAAGAGACCCAGTACTTC.

The chain is built from TRBV11-2 and TRBJ2-3; TRBD2 matches at 10 bases. The germline CDR1 and CDR2 sequences are SGHAT and FQNNGV. The ends lost 3 bases at V and 5 bases at J; junction bases unmatched: 8. This CDR3 is built from 16 residues. In DNA, the CDR3 is TGTGCCAGCAGCTTGGTTGCTAGCGGGAGTAGAGATACGCAGTATTTT. As protein: CASSLVASGSRDTQYF. Drawing the rest from reference TRBV11-2 and TRBJ2-3, the complete variable domain is EAGVAQSPRYKIIEKRQSVAFWCNPISGHATLYWYQQILGQGPKLLIQFQNNGVVDDSQLPKDRFSAERLKGVDSTLKIQPAKLEDSAVYLCASSLVASGSRDTQYFGPGTRLTVL.

The chain combines TRBV7-9 with TRBJ2-7; D is perhaps TRBD1 (5 bases). This CDR3 has 13 residues. V gave up 6 bases and J gave up 2 bases, with 11 bases separating them. From germline, CDR1 is SEHNR and CDR2 FQNEAQ (reference sequence). The CDR3 coding sequence is TGTGCCAGCAGACCTCAGGGCCCCTACGAGCAGTACTTC. This translates into CASRPQGPYEQYF.

This rearrangement joins TRBV5-6 to TRBJ1-2, with unresolved D. The CDR3 has 12 amino acids. V was cut by 2 bases and J by 8 bases, with 10 bases left in between. Looked up from germline, CDR1 is SGHDT and CDR2 is YYEEEE. DNA of the CDR3: TGTGCCAGCAGCTTCGTTGCGATGGGCTACACCTTC. It translates to CASSFVAMGYTF. Based on the CDR3 plus reference TRBV5-6 and TRBJ1-2, the full variable domain is DAGVTQSPTHLIKTRGQQVTLRCSPKSGHDTVSWYQQALGQGPQFIFQYYEEEERQRGNFPDRFSGHQFPNYSSELNVNALLLGDSALYLCASSFVAMGYTFGSGTRLTVV.

The chain employs TRBV5-1 and TRBJ2-2, with TRBD1 matching over 7 bases. This CDR3 is 16 amino acids long. Germline assignment: CDR1 SGHRS and CDR2 YFSETQ. J lost 4 bases, V lost 3 bases, and 9 bases had no gene match. The CDR3 bases are TGCGCCAGCAGCTCAACAGGGGCAGTTACCACCGGGGAGCTGTTTTTT. It codes for CASSSTGAVTTGELFF.

The V and J genes are TRBV4-3 and TRBJ2-3, with 10 bases matching TRBD2. Germline lookup yields CDR1 LGHNA and CDR2 YSLEER. This CDR3 region has 17 residues. V lost 0 bases, J lost 5 bases, and 8 bases stayed unmatched. CDR3 sequence reads: CASSQDGAGGPGDTQYF. CDR3 DNA: TGCGCCAGCAGCCAAGACGGAGCGGGAGGGCCTGGAGATACGCAGTATTTT.

This clone has only a few counts. The V and J genes are TRBV28 and TRBJ2-7; D gene unclear. Germline values: CDR1 MDHEN, CDR2 SYDVKM. The CDR3 contains 11 residues. Trimming pared 7 bases from V and 3 bases from J, leaving 7 bases between. In DNA, the CDR3 is TGTGCCAGCACCAAGTACTACGAGCAGTACTTC. Amino acid sequence: CASTKYYEQYF.

The rearrangement uses TRBV4-1 and TRBJ2-7; D might be TRBD1 (6 bases). Germline V gene data show CDR1 as MGHRA and CDR2 as YSYEKL. This CDR3 is 14 amino acids long. V was shortened by 3 bases and J by 3 bases, with 12 bases between the two germline ends. The CDR3, as DNA: TGCGCCAGCAGCCAGGACCGGGACAACTACGAGCAGTACTTC. Protein: CASSQDRDNYEQYF.

This clone showed up just a few times. The chain couples TRBV19 to TRBJ1-4; D may be TRBD1 (5 bases). This CDR3 is 14 amino acids long. CDR1 LNHDA and CDR2 SQIVND come from the germline V gene (reference sequence). V was trimmed by 5 bases and J by 3 bases, leaving 10 bases between them. CDR3 DNA sequence: TGTGCCAGTAGTGCCGACAGTTCTAATGAAAAACTGTTTTTT. Protein product: CASSADSSNEKLFF.

The chain has TRBV5-1 and TRBJ1-1, with 7 bases identical to TRBD1. The CDR3 covers 14 residues. Germline V lookup: CDR1 SGHRS, CDR2 YFSETQ. Trimming cost V 4 bases and J 1 base; bases outside gene matches: 4. DNA for the CDR3: TGCGCCAGCAGCCACGGGACAGCGAACACTGAAGCTTTCTTT. This sequence encodes CASSHGTANTEAFF.

The chain uses TRBV5-8 and TRBJ2-5, with 7 bases that match TRBD1. The DNA end is more similar to TRBJ2-7, so the J call may be wrong. The CDR3 has 12 residues. In germline, CDR1 is SGHTS, CDR2 YDEGEE. The CDR3 nucleotides read TGTGCCAGCAGCGCACAGGGGTACGAGCAGTACTTC. It is translated as CASSAQGYEQYF.

The chain carries TRBV9 and TRBJ2-5, with 8 bases that match TRBD1. J gave up 5 bases and V 2 bases, and 5 bases lay outside the gene matches. The CDR3 runs to 14 residues. Germline V gene lookup returns CDR1 SGDLS and CDR2 YYNGEE. CDR3 sequence: CASSVQGARETQYF. The CDR3, as DNA: TGTGCCAGCAGCGTCCAGGGGGCGCGGGAGACCCAGTACTTC.

The chain couples TRBV19 to TRBJ2-1; maybe TRBD1 (5 bases). CDR3 length equals 13 residues. V was trimmed by 1 base and J by 10 bases, leaving 11 bases between them. Germline CDR1 reads LNHDA; CDR2 reads SQIVND (reference sequence). The DNA of the CDR3 is TGTGCCAGTAGTATAGGCACCTACAGGGAGCAGTTCTTC. Translating it yields CASSIGTYREQFF.

The chain recombines TRBV7-9 with TRBJ2-7; maybe TRBD1 (5 bases). This CDR3 region has 14 residues. From germline, CDR1 is SEHNR and CDR2 FQNEAQ (reference sequence). V lost 1 base and J lost 3, with 10 bases in between. The CDR3: CASSLERGSYEQYF. The CDR3 nucleotides are TGTGCCAGCAGCTTAGAAAGGGGCAGCTACGAGCAGTACTTC.

V usage is TRBV27 and J usage is TRBJ1-1; possible D gene TRBD1, 5 bases. The CDR3 is 15 amino acids. Germline V gives CDR1 MNHEY, CDR2 SMNVEV (reference sequence). The V gene lost 3 bases and the J gene lost 1 base, with 12 bases spanning the gap. The CDR3 sequence is CASSFLTRGNTEAFF. Here the CDR3 DNA reads TGTGCCAGCAGTTTTCTGACGAGGGGGAACACTGAAGCTTTCTTT.

This rearrangement joins TRBV5-1 to TRBJ2-7; D unclear. V lost 6 bases, J lost 0 bases, and 10 bases lay in between. Germline CDR1 SGHRS, CDR2 YFSETQ. The CDR3 loop spans 13 amino acids. The CDR3 DNA follows: TGCGCCAGCACCCCCACGGGCTCCTACGAGCAGTACTTC. It specifies CASTPTGSYEQYF.

The sample holds a few counts of this clone. The V and J genes are TRBV27 and TRBJ2-3; no reliable D call. The CDR3 runs 13 residues. CDR1 MNHEY and CDR2 SMNVEV come from the germline V gene (reference sequence). V lost 2 bases to trimming and J lost 5 bases, with 8 bases between them. The CDR3 loop is CASSLALGDTQYF. The DNA for the CDR3 is TGTGCCAGCAGTTTAGCACTGGGAGATACGCAGTATTTT.

This clone turned up a few times. The rearrangement uses TRBV29-1 and TRBJ2-1, with D perhaps TRBD2 (6 bases). The CDR3 extends over 14 amino acids. The germline V and J ends were trimmed by 4 bases and 5 bases, with 15 bases remaining between them. From germline, CDR1 is SQVTM and CDR2 ANQGSEA. The CDR3 loop reads CSVGGVLEDNEQFF. The CDR3 DNA is TGCAGCGTTGGGGGGGTATTAGAGGACAATGAGCAGTTCTTC.

This clone turned up a few times. The gene calls are TRBV4-1 and TRBJ2-7; perhaps TRBD2 as D (6 bases). The V gene lost 1 base and the J gene lost 2 bases, with 15 bases spanning the gap. In germline, CDR1 is MGHRA, CDR2 YSYEKL. The CDR3 spans 16 residues. CDR3 protein: CASSQAPWDLPYEQYF. The CDR3 bases are TGCGCCAGCAGCCAAGCACCCTGGGACTTACCCTACGAGCAGTACTTC.